Below are 15 T cell receptor beta chains sequenced from a single sample in a study of blood T cell repertoires in COVID-19. Clones were read by immunoSEQ multiplex PCR, and TCRdb kept only the in-frame ones, dropping some. The data show some 200,000 clones, 81% seen once. Sequencing was performed on PBMCs or T cells enriched from blood (not recorded which). The receptors originated from a woman between 50 and 59 years old with acute COVID-19.

The rearrangement uses TRBV6-2 or TRBV6-3 and TRBJ1-5; maybe TRBD1 (5 bases). The CDR3 has 15 amino acids. Germline V gene lookup returns CDR1 MNHEY and CDR2 SVGEGT. The V end lost 1 base, the J end lost 5 bases, and 12 bases lay between the germline ends. The CDR3 region is CASSYWGRGDQPQHF. The CDR3 bases are TGTGCCAGCAGTTACTGGGGAAGGGGTGATCAGCCCCAGCATTTT.

The gene calls are TRBV12-3 or TRBV12-4 and TRBJ1-4; D ambiguous. This CDR3 has 13 residues. The V gene lost 2 bases and the J gene lost 12 bases, with 13 bases spanning the gap. The CDR3 is CASSLNRGQELFF. The CDR3 nucleotides are TGTGCCAGCAGTTTAAACCGGGGTCAGGAACTGTTTTTT.

The rearrangement joins TRBV7-9 to TRBJ2-3, with D unclear. The CDR3 runs 14 residues. Trimming left V 1 base short and J 6 bases short, with 11 bases between. Per the germline V gene, CDR1 is SEHNR and CDR2 is FQNEAQ (reference sequence). CDR3 DNA sequence: TGTGCCAGCAGCTTAGGACAACGCCTGGATACGCAGTATTTT. It yields the protein CASSLGQRLDTQYF.

The rearrangement uses TRBV30 and TRBJ2-3; the D gene is possibly TRBD1 (7 bases). The CDR3 spans 17 residues. The V gene lost 1 base and the J gene lost 2 bases, with 19 bases spanning the gap. The germline CDR1 and CDR2 sequences are GTSNPN and SVGIG (reference sequence). In nucleotides, the CDR3 is TGTGCCTGGAGTGCGTTCGGGGGACAGCTCACCACAGATACGCAGTATTTT. It translates to CAWSAFGGQLTTDTQYF.

The V gene is TRBV29-1, the J gene TRBJ2-1, with D possibly matching TRBD1 (5 bases). The V end lost 6 bases, the J end lost 0 bases, and 18 bases lay between the germline ends. CDR1 and CDR2 (germline): SQVTM, ANQGSEA. The CDR3 spans 16 residues. CDR3 coding DNA: TGCAGCGTCCGAAGGGGTTCCCCGAGCTCCTACAATGAGCAGTTCTTC. Translated: CSVRRGSPSSYNEQFF.

J is TRBJ2-7 and V is TRBV6-5, with 14 bases matching TRBD2. The junction had 6 bases not matched to a gene; V was cut back by 10 bases and J by 7 bases. The CDR3 has 13 residues. Germline CDR1 reads MNHEY; CDR2 reads SVGAGI. The CDR3 here is CATLTSGGVEQYF. In DNA form, the CDR3 reads TGTGCCACCTTGACTAGCGGGGGGGTGGAGCAGTACTTC.

This rearrangement joins TRBV5-8 to TRBJ1-5, with 10 bases lining up with TRBD1. The germline gives CDR1 SGHTS, CDR2 YDEGEE. The CDR3 sequence is 15 residues long. With 5 bases clipped from V and 4 bases from J, the junction kept 6 bases outside the gene matches. In nucleotides, the CDR3 is TGTGCCAGCAGTTTGACAGGGGGCGGGAATCAGCCCCAGCATTTT. Encoded protein: CASSLTGGGNQPQHF.

The chain employs TRBV6-2 or TRBV6-3 and TRBJ2-4; weak D call: TRBD1 (6 bases). The V gene's germline CDR1 is MNHEY and CDR2 SVGEGT. V lost 2 bases, J lost 1 base, and 18 bases lay in between. The CDR3 totals 18 residues. Here the CDR3 reads CASSYDRNRVGAKNIQYF. For the CDR3, the DNA is TGTGCCAGCAGTTACGACCGAAACAGGGTGGGGGCCAAAAACATTCAGTACTTC.

V and J are TRBV9 and TRBJ2-3; a possible D gene is TRBD1 (5 bases). CDR1 and CDR2 (germline): SGDLS, YYNGEE. V was trimmed by 0 bases and J by 0 bases, leaving 23 bases between them. The CDR3 sequence is 20 residues long. CDR3 region: CASSVEKGKGPDTSTDTQYF. Here the CDR3 DNA reads TGTGCCAGCAGCGTAGAGAAGGGGAAGGGGCCAGACACTAGCACAGATACGCAGTATTTT.

V is TRBV30 and J is TRBJ2-7; D is possibly TRBD2 (6 bases). This CDR3 contains 13 residues. Germline assignment: CDR1 GTSNPN and CDR2 SVGIG (reference sequence). Trimming took 5 bases from V and 0 from J, leaving 11 bases between them. CDR3: CAWGGLSSYEQYF. Written as DNA, the CDR3 is TGTGCCTGGGGAGGACTAAGCTCCTACGAGCAGTACTTC.

The chain uses TRBV7-2 and TRBJ2-5, with a weak D call TRBD2 (5 bases). Germline CDR1 and CDR2: SGHTA and FQGNSA. The ends were cut back, 2 bases at V and 2 bases at J, with 9 bases in the middle. The CDR3 spans 14 residues. The CDR3 region has the DNA TGTGCCAGCAGCTTAATGGGCGGGCAAGAGACCCAGTACTTC. This encodes CASSLMGGQETQYF.

V and J are TRBV27 and TRBJ1-2; 8 nucleotides match TRBD1. V lost 5 bases and J lost 5; bases outside the gene matches: 13. This CDR3 is 16 amino acids long. In germline, CDR1 is MNHEY, CDR2 SMNVEV (reference sequence). Written as DNA, the CDR3 is TGTGCCAGCAGTACCGATCGGACAGGGCTTCAGTATGGCTACACCTTC. Residues: CASSTDRTGLQYGYTF.

This sequence joins TRBV7-8 and TRBJ1-1; TRBD1 might be the D (5 bases). CDR3 length equals 16 residues. Trimming cost V 4 bases and J 3 bases, with 18 bases left between them. CDR1 is SGHVS, CDR2 FQNEAQ, per germline. The DNA of the CDR3 is TGTGCCAGCAGCTCTCCTTGGGGGGTTTCGGACACTGAAGCTTTCTTT. This sequence encodes CASSSPWGVSDTEAFF.

This chain joins TRBV6-5 and TRBJ2-6, with D hard to call. The CDR3 loop spans 13 amino acids. Trimming cost V 11 bases and J 0 bases, with 8 bases left between them. Germline assignment: CDR1 MNHEY and CDR2 SVGAGI. CDR3 sequence (DNA): TGTGCCGGCATGAGCTCTGGGGCCAACGTCCTGACTTTC. This translates into CAGMSSGANVLTF.

A word on this clone: The same CDR3 also results from other DNA sequences found in this sample. The chain is built from TRBV10-3 and TRBJ2-7, with a tentative D call TRBD2 (6 bases). The CDR3 consists of 14 residues. CDR1 and CDR2 (germline): ENHRY, SYGVKD. Trimming cost V 6 bases and J 1 base, with 13 bases left between them. DNA for the CDR3: TGTGCCATCAGCCCAAGCGGGTCGTCCTACGAGCAGTACTTC. Translated: CAISPSGSSYEQYF.